Shown below are 16 T cell receptor beta chains from a single sample sequenced in a study of blood T cell repertoires in COVID-19. TCRdb's copy holds only in-frame clones and misses some; the assay was immunoSEQ multiplex PCR. The sample holds some 160,000 clones, roughly 75% seen once. Sequencing used peripheral blood. The receptors shown here come from a man between 65 and 85 years old with active or convalescent COVID-19.

V is TRBV5-1 and J is TRBJ2-5; unclear D gene. Germline values: CDR1 SGHRS, CDR2 YFSETQ. The CDR3 runs 14 residues. V lost 0 bases and J lost 3, with 9 bases in between. This CDR3 is CASSLGLEKETQYF. CDR3 in DNA: TGCGCCAGCAGCTTGGGGCTGGAGAAAGAGACCCAGTACTTC.

The chain carries TRBV5-1 and TRBJ2-7, with D hard to call. The CDR3 runs to 15 residues. The V gene lost 4 bases and the J gene lost 3 bases, with 17 bases spanning the gap. The germline V gene has CDR1 SGHRS and CDR2 YFSETQ. In DNA form, the CDR3 reads TGCGCCAGCAGCCTGGCGGCAGGCCCAAACTACGAGCAGTACTTC. Protein product: CASSLAAGPNYEQYF.

The chain links TRBV24-1 to TRBJ1-2; D not resolved. Germline V CDR1 and CDR2: KGHDR, SFDVKD. CDR3 length equals 13 residues. Trimming stripped 3 bases from V and 7 bases from J, with 11 bases between. CDR3 in amino acids: CATSDPTTRGYTF. CDR3 sequence (DNA): TGTGCCACCAGTGATCCTACCACGCGTGGCTACACCTTC.

V and J are TRBV21-1 and TRBJ2-7; the table's D call, TRBD1, has no DNA check behind it. TRBV21-1 is termed a pseudogene. This CDR3 is built from 13 residues. CDR3 bases: TGTGCCAGCAAGTCAGGGGGCTTCTACGAGCAGTACTTC. It is translated as CASKSGGFYEQYF.

The chain links TRBV10-2 to TRBJ1-5; TRBD1 matches 8 bases. The CDR3 length is 14 residues. J lost 5 bases, V lost 10 bases, and 10 bases had no gene match. Germline assignment: CDR1 WSHSY and CDR2 SAAADI. The CDR3 reads CATSTSGGHQPQHF. CDR3 nucleotide sequence: TGCGCCACCTCCACGTCAGGGGGCCATCAGCCCCAGCATTTT.

The V and J genes are TRBV6-1 and TRBJ2-6, with D perhaps TRBD1 (5 bases). This CDR3 contains 18 residues. Trimming stripped 1 base from V and 3 bases from J, with 16 bases between. CDR1 is MNHNS and CDR2 is SASEGT in the germline V gene. The CDR3 reads CASSEDDQGVYGANVLTF. The CDR3 bases are TGTGCCAGCAGTGAAGACGACCAGGGCGTTTATGGGGCCAACGTCCTGACTTTC.

The V call is TRBV3-1 (or the pseudogene TRBV3-2), the J call TRBJ1-4; TRBD1 aligns across 7 bases. V shed 5 bases and J 7 bases; nucleotides not matched to a gene: 10. The CDR3 is made up of 15 amino acids. Germline CDR1 LGHDT, CDR2 YNNKEL (reference sequence). The CDR3 sequence: CASSFRQGEGEKLFF. CDR3 DNA: TGTGCCAGCAGCTTTCGACAGGGTGAAGGTGAAAAACTGTTTTTT.

This clone appeared a few times. V usage is TRBV7-9 and J usage is TRBJ1-4; TRBD1 agrees at 7 bases. V shed 6 bases and J 0 bases; nucleotides not matched to a gene: 7. The CDR3 is 16 amino acids. Germline V CDR1 and CDR2: SEHNR, FQNEAQ (reference sequence). The DNA of the CDR3 is TGTGCCAGCAGTCGACACGGACAGGCAACTAATGAAAAACTGTTTTTT. Amino acid sequence: CASSRHGQATNEKLFF.

The chain links TRBV2 to TRBJ1-1, with D perhaps matching TRBD1 (6 bases). V lost 5 bases to trimming and J lost 2 bases, with 12 bases between them. Germline lookup yields CDR1 SNHLY and CDR2 FYNNEI. The CDR3 contains 14 residues. DNA of the CDR3: TGTGCCAGCAGTCAACAGGGCCCAAACACTGAAGCTTTCTTT. Translated, it gives CASSQQGPNTEAFF.

In this sample, this clone turned up once. The rearrangement joins TRBV30 to TRBJ2-5; D is possibly TRBD2 (6 bases). Trimming removed 3 bases from V and 5 bases from J, with 13 bases in between. Germline CDR1 is GTSNPN and CDR2 is SVGIG (reference sequence). The CDR3 covers 13 residues. CDR3 nucleotides: TGTGCCTGGAGAGGAGGGGTTTCGGAGACCCAGTACTTC. This sequence encodes CAWRGGVSETQYF.

This clone was recorded only once. The chain joins TRBV9 to TRBJ1-2, with 7 positions matching TRBD1. The ends lost 3 bases at V and 1 base at J; junction bases unmatched: 6. Germline assignment: CDR1 SGDLS and CDR2 YYNGEE. This CDR3 comprises 15 residues. CDR3 DNA sequence: TGTGCCAGCAGCGGACAGGGAGGTGATAACTATGGCTACACCTTC. The encoded protein is CASSGQGGDNYGYTF.

This chain links TRBV2 with TRBJ1-1, with 10 bases that match TRBD1. Trimming at V came to 6 bases and at J to 5 bases, leaving 6 bases not matched to a gene. The CDR3 is 14 residues long. CDR1 is SNHLY and CDR2 is FYNNEI in the germline V gene. The CDR3 loop is CASRGDRGETEAFF. CDR3 sequence (DNA): TGTGCCAGCAGGGGGGACAGGGGAGAGACTGAAGCTTTCTTT.

The chain has TRBV24-1 and TRBJ2-3, with 8 bases lining up with TRBD2. With 5 bases clipped from V and 4 bases from J, the junction kept 13 bases outside the gene matches. The CDR3 loop spans 17 amino acids. Germline V gene sequence: CDR1 KGHDR, CDR2 SFDVKD. In DNA form, the CDR3 reads TGTGCCACCAGTGGTCCGGGACTAGAAATGAATCCAGATACGCAGTATTTT. The encoded protein is CATSGPGLEMNPDTQYF.

This clone was observed once. The CDR3 here is CAWRPRVYYTEAFF. The CDR3 DNA is TGTGCCTGGAGACCCCGGGTCTATTACACTGAAGCTTTCTTT. The V gene is TRBV30, the J gene TRBJ1-1; D is unresolved. CDR1 is GTSNPN and CDR2 is SVGIG in the germline V gene (reference sequence). The V and J ends lost 3 bases and 3 bases respectively, with 14 bases between them. This CDR3 spans 14 amino acids.

This clone appeared once. The V and J genes are TRBV29-1 and TRBJ2-1; possible D gene TRBD2, 5 bases. Looked up from germline, CDR1 is SQVTM and CDR2 is ANQGSEA. The CDR3 runs 13 residues. The V gene lost 1 base and the J gene lost 9 bases, with 13 bases spanning the gap. For the CDR3, the DNA is TGCAGCGTTGAAGCAACACCCCGGGGTGAGCAGTTCTTC. It translates to CSVEATPRGEQFF.

This clone came up a few times. V gene TRBV5-1 combines with J gene TRBJ2-7, with 9 bases that match TRBD1. The CDR3 is 15 residues long. Germline CDR1 and CDR2: SGHRS and YFSETQ. The junction had 3 bases not matched to a gene; V was cut back by 0 bases and J by 2 bases. The CDR3 nucleotides are TGCGCCAGCAGCTTGGGAGGGACAGGGCCCTACGAGCAGTACTTC. Protein: CASSLGGTGPYEQYF.